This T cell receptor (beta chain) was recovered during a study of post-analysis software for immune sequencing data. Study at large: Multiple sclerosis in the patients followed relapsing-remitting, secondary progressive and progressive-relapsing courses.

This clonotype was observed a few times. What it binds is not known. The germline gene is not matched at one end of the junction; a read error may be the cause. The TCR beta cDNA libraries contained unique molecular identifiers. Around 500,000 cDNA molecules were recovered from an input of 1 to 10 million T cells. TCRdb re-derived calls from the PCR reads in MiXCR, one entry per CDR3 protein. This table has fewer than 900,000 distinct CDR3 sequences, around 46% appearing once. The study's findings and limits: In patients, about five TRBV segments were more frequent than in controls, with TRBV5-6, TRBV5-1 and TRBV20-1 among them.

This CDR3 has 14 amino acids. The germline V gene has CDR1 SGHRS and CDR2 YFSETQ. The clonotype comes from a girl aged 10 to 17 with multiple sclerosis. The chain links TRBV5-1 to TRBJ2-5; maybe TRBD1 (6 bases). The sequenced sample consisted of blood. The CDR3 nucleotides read TGTGCCAGCAGTTTACAGGGTCTCCAAGAGACCCAGTACTTC. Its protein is CASSLQGLQETQYF.